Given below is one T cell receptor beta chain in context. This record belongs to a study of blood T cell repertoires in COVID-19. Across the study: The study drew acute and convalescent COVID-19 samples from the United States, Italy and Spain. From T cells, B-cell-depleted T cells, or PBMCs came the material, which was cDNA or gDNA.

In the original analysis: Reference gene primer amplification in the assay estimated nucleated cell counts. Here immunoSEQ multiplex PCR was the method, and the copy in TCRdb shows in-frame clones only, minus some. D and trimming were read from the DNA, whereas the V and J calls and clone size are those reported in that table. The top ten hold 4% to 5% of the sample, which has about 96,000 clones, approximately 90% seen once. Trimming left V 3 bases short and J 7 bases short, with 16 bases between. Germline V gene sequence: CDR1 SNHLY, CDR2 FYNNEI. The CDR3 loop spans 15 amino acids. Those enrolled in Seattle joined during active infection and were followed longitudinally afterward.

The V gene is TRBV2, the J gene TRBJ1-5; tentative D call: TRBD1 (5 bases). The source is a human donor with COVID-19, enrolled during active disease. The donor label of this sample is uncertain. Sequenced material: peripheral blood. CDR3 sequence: CASSESGGRGQPQHF. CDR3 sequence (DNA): TGTGCCAGCAGTGAGTCTGGGGGGAGAGGGCAGCCCCAGCATTTT.